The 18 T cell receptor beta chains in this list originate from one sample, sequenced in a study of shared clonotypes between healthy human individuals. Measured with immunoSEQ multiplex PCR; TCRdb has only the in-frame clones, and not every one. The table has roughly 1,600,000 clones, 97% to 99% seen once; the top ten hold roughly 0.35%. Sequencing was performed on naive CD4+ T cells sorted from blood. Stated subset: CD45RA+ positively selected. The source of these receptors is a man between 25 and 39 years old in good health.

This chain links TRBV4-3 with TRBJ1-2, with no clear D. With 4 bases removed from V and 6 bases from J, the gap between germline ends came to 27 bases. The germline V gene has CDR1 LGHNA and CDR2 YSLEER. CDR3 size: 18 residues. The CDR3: CASSRRVPQTGIFDGYTF. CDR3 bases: TGCGCCAGCAGCCGTCGCGTCCCGCAAACGGGGATTTTCGATGGCTACACCTTC.

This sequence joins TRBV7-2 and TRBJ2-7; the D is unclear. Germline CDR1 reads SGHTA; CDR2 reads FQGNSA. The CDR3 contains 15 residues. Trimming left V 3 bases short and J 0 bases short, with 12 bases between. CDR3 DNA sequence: TGTGCCAGCAGCTTGCAGGAGCCCCTCTCCTACGAGCAGTACTTC. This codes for CASSLQEPLSYEQYF.

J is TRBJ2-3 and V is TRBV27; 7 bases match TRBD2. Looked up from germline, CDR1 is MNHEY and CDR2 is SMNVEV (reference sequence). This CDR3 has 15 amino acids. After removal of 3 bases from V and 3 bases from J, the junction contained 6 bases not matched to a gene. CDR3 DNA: TGTGCCAGCAGTTTCGGTAGCGGGCGGACAGATACGCAGTATTTT. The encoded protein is CASSFGSGRTDTQYF.

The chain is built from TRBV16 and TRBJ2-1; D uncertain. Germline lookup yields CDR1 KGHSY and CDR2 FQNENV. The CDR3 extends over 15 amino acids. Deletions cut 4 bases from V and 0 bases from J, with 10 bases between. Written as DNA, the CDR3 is TGTGCCAGCAGCCCTAGGGCGGCCTCCTACAATGAGCAGTTCTTC. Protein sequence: CASSPRAASYNEQFF. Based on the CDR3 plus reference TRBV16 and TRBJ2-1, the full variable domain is GEEVAQTPKHLVRGEGQKAKLYCAPIKGHSYVFWYQQVLKNEFKFLISFQNENVFDETGMPKERFSAKCLPNSPCSLEIQATKLEDSAVYFCASSPRAASYNEQFFGPGTRLTVL.

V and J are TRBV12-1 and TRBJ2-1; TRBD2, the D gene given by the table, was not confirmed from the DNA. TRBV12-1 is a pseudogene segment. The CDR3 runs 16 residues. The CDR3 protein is CASSLRLAGGHNEQFF. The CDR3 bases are TGTGCCAGCAGCTTAAGACTAGCGGGAGGGCACAATGAGCAGTTCTTC.

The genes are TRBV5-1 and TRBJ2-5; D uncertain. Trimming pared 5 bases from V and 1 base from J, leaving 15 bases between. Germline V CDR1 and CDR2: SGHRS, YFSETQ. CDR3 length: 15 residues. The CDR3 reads CASRTYLEFQETQYF. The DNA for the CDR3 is TGCGCCAGCAGGACATATCTAGAATTCCAAGAGACCCAGTACTTC.

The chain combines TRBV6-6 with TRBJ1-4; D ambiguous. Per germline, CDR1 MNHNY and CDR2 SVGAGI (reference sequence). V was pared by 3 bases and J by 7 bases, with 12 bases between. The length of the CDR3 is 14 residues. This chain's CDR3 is CASSYPGSGEKLFF. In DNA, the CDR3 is TGTGCCAGCAGTTATCCCGGGTCGGGTGAAAAACTGTTTTTT.

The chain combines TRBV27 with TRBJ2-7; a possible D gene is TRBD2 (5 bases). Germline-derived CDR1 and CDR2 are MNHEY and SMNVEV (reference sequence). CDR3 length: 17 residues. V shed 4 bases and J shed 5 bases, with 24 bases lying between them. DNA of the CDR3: TGTGCCAGCAGTTCCAACGACGACGGGGAGAATCTTGACGAGCAGTACTTC. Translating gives CASSSNDDGENLDEQYF.

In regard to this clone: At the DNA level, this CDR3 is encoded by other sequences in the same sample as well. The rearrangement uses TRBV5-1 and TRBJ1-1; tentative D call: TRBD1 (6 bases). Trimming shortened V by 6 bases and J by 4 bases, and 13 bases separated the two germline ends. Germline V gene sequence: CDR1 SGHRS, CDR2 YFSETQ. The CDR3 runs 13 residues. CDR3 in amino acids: CASTLGGATEAFF. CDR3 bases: TGCGCCAGCACCCTTGGGGGGGCCACTGAAGCTTTCTTT.

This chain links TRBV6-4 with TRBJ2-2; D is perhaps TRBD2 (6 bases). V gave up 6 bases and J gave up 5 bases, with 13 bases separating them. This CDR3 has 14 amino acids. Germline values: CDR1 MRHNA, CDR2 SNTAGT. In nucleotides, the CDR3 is TGTGCCAGCAGCCGGGACTGGGGGACCGGGGAGCTGTTTTTT. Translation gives CASSRDWGTGELFF.

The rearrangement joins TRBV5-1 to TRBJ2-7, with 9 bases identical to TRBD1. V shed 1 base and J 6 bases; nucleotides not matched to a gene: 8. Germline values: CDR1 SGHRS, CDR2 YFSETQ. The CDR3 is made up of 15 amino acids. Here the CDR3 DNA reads TGCGCCAGCAGCTTGCGGCCGGGACAGGGAGCCGAGCAGTACTTC. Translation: CASSLRPGQGAEQYF.

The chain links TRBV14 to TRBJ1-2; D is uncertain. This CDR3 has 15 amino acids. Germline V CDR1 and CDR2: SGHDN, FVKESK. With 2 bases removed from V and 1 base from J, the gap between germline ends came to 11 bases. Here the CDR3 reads CASSQQRQDNYGYTF. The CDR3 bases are TGTGCCAGCAGCCAACAAAGGCAGGATAACTATGGCTACACCTTC.

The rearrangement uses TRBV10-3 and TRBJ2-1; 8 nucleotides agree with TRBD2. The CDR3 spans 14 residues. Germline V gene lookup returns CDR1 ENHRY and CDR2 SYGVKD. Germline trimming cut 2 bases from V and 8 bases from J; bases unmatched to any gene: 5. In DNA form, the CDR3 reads TGTGCCATCAGTGAGACGGGGCGGGAGGATGAGCAGTTCTTC. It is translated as CAISETGREDEQFF.

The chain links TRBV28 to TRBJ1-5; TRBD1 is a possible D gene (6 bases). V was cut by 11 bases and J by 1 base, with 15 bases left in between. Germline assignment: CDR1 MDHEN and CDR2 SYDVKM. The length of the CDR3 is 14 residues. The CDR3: CAATRGGSNQPQHF. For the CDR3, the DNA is TGTGCCGCGACGCGTGGGGGCAGCAATCAGCCCCAGCATTTT.

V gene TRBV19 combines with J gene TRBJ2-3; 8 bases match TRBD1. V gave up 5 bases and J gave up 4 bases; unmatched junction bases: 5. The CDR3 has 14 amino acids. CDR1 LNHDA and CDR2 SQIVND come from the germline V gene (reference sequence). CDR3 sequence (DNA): TGTGCCAGTAGTTCTGACAGGGGCGCAGATACGCAGTATTTT. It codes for CASSSDRGADTQYF.

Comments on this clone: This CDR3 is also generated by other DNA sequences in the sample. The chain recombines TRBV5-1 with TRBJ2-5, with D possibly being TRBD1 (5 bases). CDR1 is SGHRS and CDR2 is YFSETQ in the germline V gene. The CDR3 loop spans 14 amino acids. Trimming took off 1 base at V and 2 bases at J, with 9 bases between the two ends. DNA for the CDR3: TGCGCCAGCAGCTTGCAAGGGGCACAAGAGACCCAGTACTTC. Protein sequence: CASSLQGAQETQYF.

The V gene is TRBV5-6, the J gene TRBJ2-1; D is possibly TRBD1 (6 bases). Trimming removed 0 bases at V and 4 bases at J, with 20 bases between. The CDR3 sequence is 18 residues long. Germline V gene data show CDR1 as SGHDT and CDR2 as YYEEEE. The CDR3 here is CASSLARGAQGIYNEQFF. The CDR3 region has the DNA TGTGCCAGCAGCTTGGCCCGTGGCGCACAGGGCATTTACAATGAGCAGTTCTTC.

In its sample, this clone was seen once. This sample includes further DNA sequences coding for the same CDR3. In nucleotides, the CDR3 is TGTGCCAGCAGTCCGAACACCGGGGAGCTGTTTTTT. Amino acids: CASSPNTGELFF. The V gene is TRBV27, the J gene TRBJ2-2; no clear D gene. The CDR3 extends over 12 amino acids. V was pared by 5 bases and J by 0 bases, with 1 base between. Germline CDR1 is MNHEY and CDR2 is SMNVEV (reference sequence).